A single sample gave rise to the 9 T cell receptor beta chains below, sequenced in a study of cytomegalovirus exposure and HLA in healthy donors. The study ran its PCR with 60 Vbeta and 13 Jbeta primers. Clones were sequenced by immunoSEQ multiplex PCR, and TCRdb holds only the in-frame ones, with some missing. Its table lists around 45,000 clones. Sequencing input: PBMCs. The receptors shown here come from a woman between 25 and 40 years old in good health and CMV-seronegative.

CDR3 bases: TGCGCCAGCAGCTTGCGTGGGCTCTCTGGAAACACCATATATTTT. Translated: CASSLRGLSGNTIYF. This sequence joins TRBV5-1 and TRBJ1-3; D not certain. CDR3 size: 15 residues. Trimming left V 1 base short and J 0 bases short, with 8 bases between. Germline V gene sequence: CDR1 SGHRS, CDR2 YFSETQ.

The rearrangement links TRBV7-8 to TRBJ1-1; 11 bases match TRBD1. This CDR3 is built from 16 residues. J lost 5 bases, V lost 4 bases, and 9 bases had no gene match. The germline V gene encodes CDR1 SGHVS and CDR2 FQNEAQ. The CDR3 nucleotides are TGTGCCAGCAGCTCCAGGACAGGGGGCGCGAGGACTGAAGCTTTCTTT. It translates to CASSSRTGGARTEAFF. Variable domain in full (rest from reference TRBV7-8 and TRBJ1-1): GAGVSQSPRYKVAKRGQDVALRCDPISGHVSLFWYQQALGQGPEFLTYFQNEAQLDKSGLPSDRFFAERPEGSVSTLKIQRTQQEDSAVYLCASSSRTGGARTEAFFGQGTRLTVV.

The rearrangement uses TRBV10-2 and TRBJ1-4; D might be TRBD1 (6 bases). This CDR3 region has 14 residues. Trimming took 2 bases from V and 8 from J, leaving 12 bases between them. Germline V gives CDR1 WSHSY, CDR2 SAAADI. The CDR3: CASSEDRPGEKLFF. CDR3 nucleotide sequence: TGCGCCAGCAGTGAGGACAGGCCGGGGGAAAAACTGTTTTTT.

The genes are TRBV19 and TRBJ2-2; TRBD2 might be the D (7 bases). Germline CDR1 reads LNHDA; CDR2 reads SQIVND (reference sequence). Trimming left V 6 bases short and J 4 bases short, with 12 bases between. The CDR3 runs to 14 residues. The CDR3 here is CASSRGGSTGELFF. The CDR3 nucleotides read TGTGCCAGTAGCCGCGGGGGCAGCACCGGGGAGCTGTTTTTT.

The CDR3 spells CASSVVDGSYEQYF. Written as DNA, the CDR3 is TGTGCCAGCAGCGTAGTCGACGGGAGCTACGAGCAGTACTTC. This sequence joins TRBV9 and TRBJ2-7; possible D gene TRBD2, 6 bases. Trimming took off 0 bases at V and 3 bases at J, with 10 bases between the two ends. CDR3 length: 14 residues. Germline CDR1 SGDLS, CDR2 YYNGEE.

V gene TRBV7-6 combines with J gene TRBJ2-1; 11 positions agree with TRBD1. From germline, CDR1 is SGHVS and CDR2 FNYEAQ. The length of the CDR3 is 14 residues. V dropped 5 bases and J dropped 8; count of bases not matched to a gene: 5. CDR3 sequence: CASSRTGGNDEQFF. CDR3 nucleotides: TGTGCCAGCAGCCGGACAGGGGGCAACGATGAGCAGTTCTTC.

The V gene is TRBV2, the J gene TRBJ1-1; 8 bases agree with TRBD1. With 6 bases clipped from V and 4 bases from J, the junction kept 4 bases outside the gene matches. The CDR3 extends over 13 amino acids. Germline CDR1 reads SNHLY; CDR2 reads FYNNEI. The CDR3 DNA reads TGTGCCAGCAGCCAGGGGGCAGGCACTGAAGCTTTCTTT. Translating gives CASSQGAGTEAFF.

V usage is TRBV19 and J usage is TRBJ1-2, with D perhaps TRBD1 (6 bases). V was pared by 5 bases and J by 0 bases, with 10 bases between. Per the germline V gene, CDR1 is LNHDA and CDR2 is SQIVND (reference sequence). The CDR3 sequence is 14 residues long. Here the CDR3 DNA reads TGTGCCAGTAGTTCAAGGACAGCTAACTATGGCTACACCTTC. The encoded protein is CASSSRTANYGYTF.

This chain links TRBV27 with TRBJ2-3; 7 positions match TRBD2. The CDR3 runs to 19 residues. Trimming cost V 3 bases and J 2 bases; bases outside gene matches: 17. Germline assignment: CDR1 MNHEY and CDR2 SMNVEV (reference sequence). CDR3 residues: CASSLRGSARVTFTDTQYF. CDR3 bases: TGTGCCAGCAGTTTGCGGGGGTCCGCGCGGGTCACATTCACAGATACGCAGTATTTT.